A single sample is the source of the 3 T cell receptor beta chains below, sequenced in a study of CD8 T cells in ankylosing spondylitis. TCRdb re-called the 5' RACE reads through MiXCR, storing one row per CDR3 protein. The table has 200,000 to 250,000 distinct CDR3 sequences, over 8.5% seen once; the top ten hold about 6.8%. Sequences were obtained from blood, either unsorted or a sorted T cell fraction (not recorded which). Receptors were obtained from a male donor with ankylosing spondylitis or in good health (not recorded which).

The chain uses TRBV7-7 and TRBJ2-7; 7 nucleotides line up with TRBD1. Trimming cost V 9 bases and J 6 bases; bases outside gene matches: 5. Germline CDR1 and CDR2: SSHAT and FNYEAQ (reference sequence). The CDR3 contains 11 residues. CDR3 in amino acids: CARRQGCEQYF. The CDR3 DNA reads as TGTGCCAGGAGACAGGGTTGCGAGCAGTACTTC.

This clonotype was counted ten times or more. The rearrangement joins TRBV12-3 or TRBV12-4 to TRBJ2-2, with 8 positions matching TRBD1. The CDR3 sequence is 17 residues long. V trimming: 0 bases; J trimming: 1 base; junction bases outside the gene matches: 4. CDR3 loop: CASSLAPGTGNTGELFF. For the CDR3, the DNA is TGTGCCAGCAGTTTAGCGCCAGGGACAGGGAACACCGGGGAGCTGTTTTTT.

This clonotype was found many times. The chain recombines TRBV5-1 with TRBJ2-7; D may match TRBD1 or TRBD2 (6 bases each). Germline loops: CDR1 SGHRS, CDR2 YFSETQ. This CDR3 has 14 residues. V lost 7 bases to trimming and J lost 2 bases, with 16 bases between them. CDR3 DNA sequence: TGCGCCAGCGGGAACGGGGGCAGCACCTACGAGCAGTACTTC. Its protein product is CASGNGGSTYEQYF. Full variable domain (remainder filled in from reference TRBV5-1 and TRBJ2-7): KAGVTQTPRYLIKTRGQQVTLSCSPISGHRSVSWYQQTPGQGLQFLFEYFSETQRNKGNFPGRFSGRQFSNSRSEMNVSTLELGDSALYLCASGNGGSTYEQYFGPGTRLTVT.